The present T cell receptor beta chain was sequenced within a study of T cells after yellow fever vaccination. The CDR3 has 14 amino acids. With 6 bases clipped from V and 4 bases from J, the junction kept 5 bases outside the gene matches. This clonotype was observed a few times. What it recognizes is unknown. Whole-study findings and limits: Overall, a small share of clonotypes was seen in both CD4 and CD8 compartments. Peaking faster, on day 5 versus 15, the secondary response was nonetheless weaker. The booster saw the reappearance of most primary-vaccination clones (around 95% CD4, less than 90% CD8).

5'RACE template switching generated TCR cDNA, adding a universal primer site and UMIs. TCRdb called the 5' RACE reads again in MiXCR, with one record for every CDR3 protein. The table lists a few hundred thousand distinct CDR3 sequences, approximately 4% of them singletons. The TCR originated in a man in his late teens or twenties who received the YFV17D yellow fever vaccine. Sequencing used PBMCs, obtained 15 days after the yellow fever booster vaccination. The rearrangement links TRBV12-3 or TRBV12-4 to TRBJ2-2; the match to TRBD2 covers 7 bases. CDR3 region: CASSPGGVTGELFF. CDR3 DNA sequence: TGTGCCAGCAGCCCGGGGGGAGTCACCGGGGAGCTGTTTTTT.